This T cell receptor (beta chain) appears in the sequencing data of a study of shared clonotypes between healthy human individuals. Study results and caveats: Estimated richness was generally greater in naive than memory subsets.

With respect to this clone: Its specificity is unknown.

The method was immunoSEQ multiplex PCR; TCRdb's version includes in-frame clones alone and lacks a portion of them. This sample has about 1.5 million clones; 98% occur once, and the top ten carry roughly 0.42%. CDR3 length: 15 residues. Germline-derived CDR1 and CDR2 are SGHKS and YYEKEE (reference sequence). V shed 4 bases and J shed 0 bases, with 11 bases lying between them. V and J are TRBV5-5 and TRBJ2-4; D is undetermined. This receptor was obtained from a man aged 25 to 40 in good health. The material sequenced was naive CD4+ T cells sorted from blood. Specified subset: CD45RA+ positively selected. In nucleotides, the CDR3 is TGTGCCAGCAGCCCATCCCGCGTAGCCAAAAACATTCAGTACTTC. Amino acids: CASSPSRVAKNIQYF.